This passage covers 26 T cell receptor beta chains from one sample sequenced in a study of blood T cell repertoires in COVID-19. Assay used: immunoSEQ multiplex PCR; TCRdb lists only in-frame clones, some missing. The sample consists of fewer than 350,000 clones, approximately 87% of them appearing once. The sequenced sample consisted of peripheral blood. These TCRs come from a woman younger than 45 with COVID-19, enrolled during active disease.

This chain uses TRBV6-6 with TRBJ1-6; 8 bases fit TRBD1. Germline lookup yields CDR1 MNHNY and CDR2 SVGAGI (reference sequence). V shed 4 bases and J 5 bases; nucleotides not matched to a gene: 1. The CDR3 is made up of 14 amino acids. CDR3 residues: CASSSTGDNSPLHF. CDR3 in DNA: TGTGCCAGCAGTTCGACAGGGGATAATTCACCCCTCCACTTT.

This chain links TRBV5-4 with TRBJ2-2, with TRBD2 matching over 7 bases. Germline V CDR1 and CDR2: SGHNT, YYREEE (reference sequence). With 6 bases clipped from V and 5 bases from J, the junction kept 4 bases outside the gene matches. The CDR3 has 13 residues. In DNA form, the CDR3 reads TGTGCCAGCAAACCCGGGGGGACCGGGGAGCTGTTTTTT. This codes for CASKPGGTGELFF.

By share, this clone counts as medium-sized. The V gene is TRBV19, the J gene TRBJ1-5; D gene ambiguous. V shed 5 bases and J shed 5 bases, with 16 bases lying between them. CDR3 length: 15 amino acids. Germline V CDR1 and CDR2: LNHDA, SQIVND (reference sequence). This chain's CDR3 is CASSPTGSWHQPQHF. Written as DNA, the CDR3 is TGTGCCAGTAGTCCTACCGGGAGCTGGCATCAGCCCCAGCATTTT.

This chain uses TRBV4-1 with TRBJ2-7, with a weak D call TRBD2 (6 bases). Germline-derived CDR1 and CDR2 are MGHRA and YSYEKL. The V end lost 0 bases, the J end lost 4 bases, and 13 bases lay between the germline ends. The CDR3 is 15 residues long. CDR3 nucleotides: TGCGCCAGCAGCCAAGAATCCCGGGGGAGGTACGAGCAGTACTTC. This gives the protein CASSQESRGRYEQYF.

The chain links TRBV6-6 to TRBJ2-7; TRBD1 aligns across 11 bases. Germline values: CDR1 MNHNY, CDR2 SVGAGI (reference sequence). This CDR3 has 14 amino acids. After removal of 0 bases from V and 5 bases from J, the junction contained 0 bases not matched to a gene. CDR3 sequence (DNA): TGTGCCAGCAGTTACTCGGGACAGGGGGACGAGCAGTACTTC. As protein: CASSYSGQGDEQYF.

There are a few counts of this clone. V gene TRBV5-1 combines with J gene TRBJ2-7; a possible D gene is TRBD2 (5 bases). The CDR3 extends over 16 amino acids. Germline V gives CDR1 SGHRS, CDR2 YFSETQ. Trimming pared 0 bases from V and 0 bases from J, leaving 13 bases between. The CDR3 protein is CASSLVPTSNSYEQYF. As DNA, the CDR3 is TGCGCCAGCAGCTTGGTTCCTACTAGTAACTCCTACGAGCAGTACTTC. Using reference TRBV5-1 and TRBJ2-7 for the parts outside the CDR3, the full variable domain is KAGVTQTPRYLIKTRGQQVTLSCSPISGHRSVSWYQQTPGQGLQFLFEYFSETQRNKGNFPGRFSGRQFSNSRSEMNVSTLELGDSALYLCASSLVPTSNSYEQYFGPGTRLTVT.

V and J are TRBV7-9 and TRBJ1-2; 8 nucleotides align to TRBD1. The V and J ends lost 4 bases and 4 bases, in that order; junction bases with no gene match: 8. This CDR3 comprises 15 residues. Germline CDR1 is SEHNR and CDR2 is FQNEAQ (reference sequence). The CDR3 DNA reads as TGTGCCAGCAGCTCACAAGGACAGGGATTCTATGGCTACACCTTC. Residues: CASSSQGQGFYGYTF. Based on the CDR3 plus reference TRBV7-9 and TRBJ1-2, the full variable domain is DTGVSQNPRHKITKRGQNVTFRCDPISEHNRLYWYRQTLGQGPEFLTYFQNEAQLEKSRLLSDRFSAERPKGSFSTLEIQRTEQGDSAMYLCASSSQGQGFYGYTFGSGTRLTVV.

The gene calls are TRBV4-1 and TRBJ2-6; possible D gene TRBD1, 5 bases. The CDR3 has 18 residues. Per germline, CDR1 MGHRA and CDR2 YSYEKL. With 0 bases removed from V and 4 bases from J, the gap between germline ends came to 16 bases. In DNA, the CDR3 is TGCGCCAGCAGCCAAGAGGCAGGGATCCAGGGAGGGGCCAACGTCCTGACTTTC. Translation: CASSQEAGIQGGANVLTF.

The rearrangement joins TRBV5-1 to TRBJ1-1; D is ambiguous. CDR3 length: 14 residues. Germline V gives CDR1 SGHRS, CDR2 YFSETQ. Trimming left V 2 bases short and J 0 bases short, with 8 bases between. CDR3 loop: CASSLFTVNTEAFF. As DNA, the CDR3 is TGCGCCAGCAGCTTATTTACAGTGAACACTGAAGCTTTCTTT.

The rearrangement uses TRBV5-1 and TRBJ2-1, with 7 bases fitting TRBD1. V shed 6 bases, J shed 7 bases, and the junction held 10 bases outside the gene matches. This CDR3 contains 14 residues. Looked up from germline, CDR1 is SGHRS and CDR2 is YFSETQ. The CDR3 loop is CASTKTGAGNEQFF. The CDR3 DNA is TGCGCCAGCACCAAAACAGGGGCAGGAAATGAGCAGTTCTTC.

The CDR3 loop reads CASSLDSTSYEQYF. CDR3 in DNA: TGCGCCAGCAGCTTGGACAGCACATCCTACGAGCAGTACTTC. The rearrangement uses TRBV5-1 and TRBJ2-7; D unclear. The CDR3 covers 14 residues. Germline CDR1 reads SGHRS; CDR2 reads YFSETQ. Deletions cut 0 bases from V and 1 base from J, with 8 bases between.

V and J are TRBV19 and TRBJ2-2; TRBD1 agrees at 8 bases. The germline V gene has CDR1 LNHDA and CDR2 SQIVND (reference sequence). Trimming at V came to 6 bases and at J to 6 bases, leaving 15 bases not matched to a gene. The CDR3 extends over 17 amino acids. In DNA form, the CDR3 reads TGTGCCAGTAGCAGGACAGGGTTCCAAATGAATTCCGGGGAGCTGTTTTTT. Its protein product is CASSRTGFQMNSGELFF.

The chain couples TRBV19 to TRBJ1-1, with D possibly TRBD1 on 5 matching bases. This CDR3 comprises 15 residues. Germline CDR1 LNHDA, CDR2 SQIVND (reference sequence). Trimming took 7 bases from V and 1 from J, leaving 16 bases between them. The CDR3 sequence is CASTYAGLSNTEAFF. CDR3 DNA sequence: TGTGCCAGTACCTATGCGGGACTTTCGAACACTGAAGCTTTCTTT.

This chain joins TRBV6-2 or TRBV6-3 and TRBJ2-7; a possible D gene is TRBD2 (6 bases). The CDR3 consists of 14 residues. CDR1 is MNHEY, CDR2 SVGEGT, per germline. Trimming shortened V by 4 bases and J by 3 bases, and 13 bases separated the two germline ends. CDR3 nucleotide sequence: TGTGCCAGCAGTTCAACTAGCCCTAACTACGAGCAGTACTTC. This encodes CASSSTSPNYEQYF.

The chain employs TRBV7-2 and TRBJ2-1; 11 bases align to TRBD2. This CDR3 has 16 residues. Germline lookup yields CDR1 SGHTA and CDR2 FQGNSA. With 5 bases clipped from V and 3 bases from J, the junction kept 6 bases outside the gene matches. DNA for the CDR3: TGTGCCAGCAGCCTCCTTAGCGGGGGGGGCTACAATGAGCAGTTCTTC. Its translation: CASSLLSGGGYNEQFF.

CDR3 in DNA: TGTGCTAGTGGTTTGGTACTTCAGGGGCTGTACAATGAGCAGTTCTTC. This translates into CASGLVLQGLYNEQFF. This chain links TRBV12-5 with TRBJ2-1; the D gene is possibly TRBD1 (6 bases). Germline CDR1 and CDR2: LGHNT and FRNRAP. Trimming removed 0 bases from V and 4 bases from J, with 13 bases in between. This CDR3 has 16 residues.

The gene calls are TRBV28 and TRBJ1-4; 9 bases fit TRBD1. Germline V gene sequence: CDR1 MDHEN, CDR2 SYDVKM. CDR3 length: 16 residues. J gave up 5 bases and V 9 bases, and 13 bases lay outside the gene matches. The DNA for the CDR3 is TGTGCCAGTCAACCATCGGCCGGGACAGGGAATGAAAAACTGTTTTTT. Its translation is CASQPSAGTGNEKLFF.

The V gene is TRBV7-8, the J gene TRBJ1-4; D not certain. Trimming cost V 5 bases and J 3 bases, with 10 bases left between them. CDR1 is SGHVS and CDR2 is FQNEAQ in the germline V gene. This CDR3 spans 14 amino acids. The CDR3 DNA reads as TGTGCCAGCAGCCTGGCGGGGTCTAATGAAAAACTGTTTTTT. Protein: CASSLAGSNEKLFF.

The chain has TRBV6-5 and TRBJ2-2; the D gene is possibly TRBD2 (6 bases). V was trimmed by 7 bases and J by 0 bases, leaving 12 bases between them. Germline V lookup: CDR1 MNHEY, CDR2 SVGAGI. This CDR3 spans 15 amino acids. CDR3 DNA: TGTGCCAGCAAGACGGGGGTGGCGAACACCGGGGAGCTGTTTTTT. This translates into CASKTGVANTGELFF.

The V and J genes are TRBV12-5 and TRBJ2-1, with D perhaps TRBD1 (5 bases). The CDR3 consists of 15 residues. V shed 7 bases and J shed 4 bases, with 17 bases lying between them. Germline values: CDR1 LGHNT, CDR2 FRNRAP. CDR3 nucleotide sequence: TGTGCTAGTGTTTCGCCGACAGTGACGTACAATGAGCAGTTCTTC. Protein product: CASVSPTVTYNEQFF.

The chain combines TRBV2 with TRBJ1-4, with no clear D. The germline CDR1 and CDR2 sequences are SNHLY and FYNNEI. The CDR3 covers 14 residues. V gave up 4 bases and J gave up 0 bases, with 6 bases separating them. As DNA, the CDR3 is TGTGCCAGCAGTGGGTTAGCAACTAATGAAAAACTGTTTTTT. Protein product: CASSGLATNEKLFF.

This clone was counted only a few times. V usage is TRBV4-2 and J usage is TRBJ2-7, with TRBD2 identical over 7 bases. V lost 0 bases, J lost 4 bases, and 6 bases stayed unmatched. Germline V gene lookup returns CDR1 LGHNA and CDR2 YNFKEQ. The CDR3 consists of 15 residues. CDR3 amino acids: CASSQEPSGLYEQYF. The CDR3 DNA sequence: TGTGCCAGCAGCCAAGAGCCTAGCGGTTTATACGAGCAGTACTTC.

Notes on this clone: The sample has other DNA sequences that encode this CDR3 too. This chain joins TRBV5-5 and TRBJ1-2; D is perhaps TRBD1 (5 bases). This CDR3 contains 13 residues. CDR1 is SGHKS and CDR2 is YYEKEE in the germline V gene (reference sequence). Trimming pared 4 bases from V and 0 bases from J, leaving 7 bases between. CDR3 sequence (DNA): TGTGCCAGCAGCCCAGGGTCTAACTATGGCTACACCTTC. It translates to CASSPGSNYGYTF.

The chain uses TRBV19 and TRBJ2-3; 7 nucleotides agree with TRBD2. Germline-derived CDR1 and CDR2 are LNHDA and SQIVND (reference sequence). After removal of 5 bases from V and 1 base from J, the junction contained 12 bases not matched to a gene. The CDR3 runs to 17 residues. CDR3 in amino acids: CASSPSLLAGRTDTQYF. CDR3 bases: TGTGCCAGTAGTCCTTCCTTGTTAGCGGGTCGCACAGATACGCAGTATTTT.

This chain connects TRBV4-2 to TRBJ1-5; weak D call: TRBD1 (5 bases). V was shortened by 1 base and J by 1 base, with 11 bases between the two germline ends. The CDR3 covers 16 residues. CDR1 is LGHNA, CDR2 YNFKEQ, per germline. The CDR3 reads CASSQVPGGSNQPQHF. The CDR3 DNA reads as TGTGCCAGCAGCCAAGTGCCGGGGGGGAGCAATCAGCCCCAGCATTTT.

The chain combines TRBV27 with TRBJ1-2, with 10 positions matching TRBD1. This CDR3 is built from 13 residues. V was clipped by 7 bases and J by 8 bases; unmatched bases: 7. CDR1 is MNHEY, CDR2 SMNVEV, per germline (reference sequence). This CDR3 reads CASTGTGEDGYTF. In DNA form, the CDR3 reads TGTGCCAGCACCGGGACAGGGGAGGACGGCTACACCTTC.